The 8 T cell receptor beta chains below all came from one sample that was sequenced in a study of blood T cell repertoires in COVID-19. The repertoire was sequenced with immunoSEQ multiplex PCR; TCRdb's copy has only in-frame clones and lacks some. The data hold around 180,000 clones, with roughly 89% observed a single time. The sample taken for sequencing was PBMCs or T cells enriched from blood (not recorded which). These receptors came from a woman between 40 and 50 years old with acute COVID-19.

The chain recombines TRBV10-3 with TRBJ1-2; possible D gene TRBD1, 6 bases. CDR3 length: 13 residues. Trimming removed 6 bases at V and 3 bases at J, with 11 bases between. Looked up from germline, CDR1 is ENHRY and CDR2 is SYGVKD. CDR3 sequence (DNA): TGTGCCATCAGCACACAGGGAGACTATGGCTACACCTTC. Its translation is CAISTQGDYGYTF.

The chain's CDR3 is CASSLGWGTGEAFF. CDR3 sequence (DNA): TGTGCCAGCAGCTTGGGATGGGGAACAGGTGAAGCTTTCTTT. This chain links TRBV5-4 with TRBJ1-1, with D possibly TRBD1 on 5 matching bases. Trimming left V 0 bases short and J 7 bases short, with 13 bases between. Germline CDR1 SGHNT, CDR2 YYREEE (reference sequence). CDR3 length: 14 amino acids.

The CDR3 coding sequence is TGCGCCAGCAGTGAGGACAGGGGGCTGGGAAACACCATATATTTT. Protein: CASSEDRGLGNTIYF. This rearrangement joins TRBV10-2 to TRBJ1-3, with 10 bases that match TRBD1. Germline V gives CDR1 WSHSY, CDR2 SAAADI. The trim removed 2 bases at V and 4 bases at J, leaving 2 bases unmatched. The CDR3 runs 15 residues.

V and J are TRBV5-5 and TRBJ2-7; TRBD2 might be the D (5 bases). Germline values: CDR1 SGHKS, CDR2 YYEKEE (reference sequence). With 4 bases removed from V and 3 bases from J, the gap between germline ends came to 5 bases. The CDR3 runs to 11 residues. The CDR3 loop is CASSRGYEQYF. CDR3 DNA: TGTGCCAGCAGCCGGGGCTACGAGCAGTACTTC.

There are a few counts of this clone. The chain joins TRBV25-1 to TRBJ1-3; D ambiguous. V was clipped by 6 bases and J by 6 bases, with 12 bases between them. CDR3 length: 13 residues. Germline loops: CDR1 MGHDK, CDR2 SYGVNS. The CDR3 reads CASRVGTQNTIYF. The CDR3 nucleotides read TGTGCCAGCAGAGTGGGCACCCAAAACACCATATATTTT.

The chain is built from TRBV28 and TRBJ1-2, with 9 bases fitting TRBD1. The CDR3 totals 13 residues. Germline assignment: CDR1 MDHEN and CDR2 SYDVKM. J lost 8 bases, V lost 6 bases, and 7 bases had no gene match. Written as DNA, the CDR3 is TGTGCCAGCAGGGCCGGGACAGGGCGAGGCTACACCTTC. Its translation is CASRAGTGRGYTF.

This chain joins TRBV19 and TRBJ1-4, with 8 positions matching TRBD1. The CDR3 is made up of 14 amino acids. The germline gives CDR1 LNHDA, CDR2 SQIVND (reference sequence). After removal of 5 bases from V and 8 bases from J, the junction contained 7 bases not matched to a gene. The CDR3 region is CASSPDRGGEKLFF. The DNA for the CDR3 is TGTGCCAGTAGTCCCGACAGGGGCGGCGAAAAACTGTTTTTT.

This chain links TRBV25-1 with TRBJ2-2; 12 nucleotides match TRBD2. The ends lost 10 bases at V and 1 base at J; junction bases unmatched: 4. This CDR3 is 15 amino acids long. The V gene's germline CDR1 is MGHDK and CDR2 SYGVNS. CDR3 sequence reads: CATRTSGVNTGELFF. The CDR3 coding sequence is TGTGCCACCAGGACTAGCGGGGTGAACACCGGGGAGCTGTTTTTT. Variable domain in full (rest from reference TRBV25-1 and TRBJ2-2): EADIYQTPRYLVIGTGKKITLECSQTMGHDKMYWYQQDPGMELHLIHYSYGVNSTEKGDLSSESTVSRIRTEHFPLTLESARPSHTSQYLCATRTSGVNTGELFFGEGSRLTVL.